This passage covers 32 T cell receptor beta chains from one sample sequenced in a study of T cell responses to AZD1222 COVID-19 vaccine. The assay was immunoSEQ multiplex PCR, and TCRdb's table has in-frame clones only and misses some. The repertoire holds tens of thousands of clones, around 86% seen once, with about a sixth in the top ten. This specimen was peripheral blood, taken on day 0 of AZD1222 vaccination. These receptors all stem from an adult in good health.

This chain connects TRBV5-5 to TRBJ2-7, with D perhaps assigned TRBD1 or TRBD2 (5 bases each). The CDR3 runs to 12 residues. CDR1 and CDR2 (germline): SGHKS, YYEKEE (reference sequence). Trimming took off 4 bases at V and 9 bases at J, with 14 bases between the two ends. CDR3 in amino acids: CASSPMGDWQYF. CDR3 nucleotides: TGTGCCAGCAGCCCAATGGGGGATTGGCAGTACTTC.

V is TRBV19 and J is TRBJ1-5, with D tentatively TRBD1 (6 bases). The germline V and J ends were trimmed by 4 bases and 7 bases, with 14 bases remaining between them. The CDR3 runs 14 residues. Germline loops: CDR1 LNHDA, CDR2 SQIVND (reference sequence). The CDR3 DNA is TGTGCCAGTAGTACGTTCGACAGGAACCAGCCCCAGCATTTT. It translates to CASSTFDRNQPQHF.

J is TRBJ1-5 and V is TRBV18; 9 nucleotides align to TRBD1. Losses at the gene ends were 1 base for V and 7 bases for J; bases not matched to a gene: 5. The CDR3 totals 15 residues. Germline CDR1 is KGHSH and CDR2 is LQKENI. The CDR3 loop reads CASSPRDREGQPQHF. DNA for the CDR3: TGTGCCAGCTCACCACGGGACAGGGAGGGCCAGCCCCAGCATTTT.

The rearrangement links TRBV15 to TRBJ1-6, with D maybe TRBD1 (5 bases). The CDR3 is made up of 14 amino acids. Germline CDR1 is LNHNV and CDR2 is YYDKDF (reference sequence). V was cut by 3 bases and J by 6 bases, with 9 bases left in between. CDR3: CATSSRDFNSPLHF. CDR3 sequence (DNA): TGTGCCACCAGCAGCCGGGACTTTAATTCACCCCTCCACTTT.

The chain links TRBV7-9 to TRBJ2-7, with a possible D match to TRBD1 (6 bases). Germline V gene lookup returns CDR1 SEHNR and CDR2 FQNEAQ (reference sequence). Trimming shortened V by 5 bases and J by 5 bases, and 16 bases separated the two germline ends. The length of the CDR3 is 14 residues. The CDR3 is CASSVVTGMNEQYF. As DNA, the CDR3 is TGTGCCAGCAGCGTAGTTACAGGGATGAACGAGCAGTACTTC. The whole variable domain, remainder taken from reference TRBV7-9 and TRBJ2-7, is DTGVSQNPRHKITKRGQNVTFRCDPISEHNRLYWYRQTLGQGPEFLTYFQNEAQLEKSRLLSDRFSAERPKGSFSTLEIQRTEQGDSAMYLCASSVVTGMNEQYFGPGTRLTVT.

This chain joins TRBV7-9 and TRBJ1-2; no firm D call. CDR3 size: 15 residues. Germline V gives CDR1 SEHNR, CDR2 FQNEAQ (reference sequence). Trimming cost V 6 bases and J 7 bases, with 21 bases left between them. The CDR3 region is CASSPRTGTSSGYTF. The DNA of the CDR3 is TGTGCCAGCAGTCCTCGGACGGGAACAAGTAGTGGCTACACCTTC. Filled out from reference TRBV7-9 and TRBJ1-2, the complete variable domain reads DTGVSQNPRHKITKRGQNVTFRCDPISEHNRLYWYRQTLGQGPEFLTYFQNEAQLEKSRLLSDRFSAERPKGSFSTLEIQRTEQGDSAMYLCASSPRTGTSSGYTFGSGTRLTVV.

The chain combines TRBV9 with TRBJ2-2; D may be TRBD1 (7 bases). Per the germline V gene, CDR1 is SGDLS and CDR2 is YYNGEE. Deletions cut 5 bases from V and 4 bases from J, with 15 bases between. CDR3 length: 15 amino acids. CDR3 residues: CASSLRGTVTGELFF. CDR3 DNA sequence: TGTGCCAGCAGTCTTCGGGGGACAGTCACCGGGGAGCTGTTTTTT.

The chain links TRBV4-3 to TRBJ2-3; 8 nucleotides match TRBD2. The trim removed 4 bases at V and 2 bases at J, leaving 5 bases unmatched. The CDR3 consists of 15 residues. Germline V lookup: CDR1 LGHNA, CDR2 YSLEER. DNA for the CDR3: TGCGCCAGCAGCCTTAAGCGGGGGCACACAGATACGCAGTATTTT. Translated, it gives CASSLKRGHTDTQYF.

The genes are TRBV9 and TRBJ1-1; D gene uncertain. V lost 0 bases to trimming and J lost 1 base, with 4 bases between them. The CDR3 totals 13 residues. Germline V lookup: CDR1 SGDLS, CDR2 YYNGEE. The CDR3 is CASSVGKNTEAFF. In DNA, the CDR3 is TGTGCCAGCAGCGTAGGCAAGAACACTGAAGCTTTCTTT.

This sequence joins TRBV14 and TRBJ1-3, with TRBD1 as a possible D gene (6 bases). The CDR3 contains 16 residues. V lost 1 base and J lost 0, with 10 bases in between. Looked up from germline, CDR1 is SGHDN and CDR2 is FVKESK. The DNA for the CDR3 is TGTGCCAGCAGCCAAGGGGGGGGCAGCTCTGGAAACACCATATATTTT. Amino acid sequence: CASSQGGGSSGNTIYF.

This sequence joins TRBV19 and TRBJ2-1; 8 bases fit TRBD2. The germline gives CDR1 LNHDA, CDR2 SQIVND (reference sequence). V trimming: 11 bases; J trimming: 3 bases; junction bases outside the gene matches: 6. The CDR3 extends over 13 amino acids. The CDR3 DNA reads as TGTGCCGGGGGGGCGGGAGGCTACAATGAGCAGTTCTTC. This codes for CAGGAGGYNEQFF.

J is TRBJ2-3 and V is TRBV5-4; D unresolved. The CDR3 consists of 13 residues. Trimming shortened V by 0 bases and J by 1 base, and 3 bases separated the two germline ends. CDR1 and CDR2 from the germline V gene are SGHNT and YYREEE (reference sequence). CDR3 loop: CASSLAGTDTQYF. CDR3 nucleotides: TGTGCCAGCAGCTTGGCGGGCACAGATACGCAGTATTTT.

The V and J genes are TRBV5-1 and TRBJ2-7, with 13 bases lining up with TRBD2. V shed 7 bases, J shed 7 bases, and the junction held 14 bases outside the gene matches. The CDR3 extends over 16 amino acids. Germline V gene sequence: CDR1 SGHRS, CDR2 YFSETQ. Written as DNA, the CDR3 is TGCGCCAGCTCCCGCCTCTCCGGGACTAGCGGGACGGAGCAGTACTTC. This sequence encodes CASSRLSGTSGTEQYF.

The chain combines TRBV3-1 (or the pseudogene TRBV3-2) with TRBJ2-7; a possible D gene is TRBD1 (6 bases). V dropped 1 base and J dropped 5 bases, with 12 bases sitting between them. From germline, CDR1 is LGHDT and CDR2 YNNKEL (reference sequence). CDR3 length: 14 amino acids. The CDR3 bases are TGTGCCAGCAGCCAAGCGGCAGGGGATCACGAGCAGTACTTC. Amino acids: CASSQAAGDHEQYF.

The rearrangement links TRBV29-1 to TRBJ1-2; D is undetermined. Germline V gene lookup returns CDR1 SQVTM and CDR2 ANQGSEA. V lost 6 bases and J lost 2, with 7 bases in between. The CDR3 consists of 11 residues. CDR3 nucleotide sequence: TGCAGCGTCACAGAGAACTATGGCTACACCTTC. Translated: CSVTENYGYTF.

CDR3 in amino acids: CASSYEDRGRDEQFF. CDR3 in DNA: TGTGCCAGCAGTTACGAGGACAGGGGGCGGGATGAGCAGTTCTTC. This chain connects TRBV6-5 to TRBJ2-1; TRBD1 aligns across 11 bases. V shed 2 bases, J shed 8 bases, and the junction held 5 bases outside the gene matches. This CDR3 is built from 15 residues. In germline, CDR1 is MNHEY, CDR2 SVGAGI.

In DNA form, the CDR3 reads TGTGCCAGCAGCGCCGAATGCCTATTATGTCACTACGAGCAGTACTTC. Its translation is CASSAECLLCHYEQYF. The rearrangement links TRBV7-3 to TRBJ2-7, with no clear D. CDR1 is SGHTA and CDR2 is FQGTGA in the germline V gene. This CDR3 contains 16 residues. V lost 5 bases and J 3 bases, leaving 20 bases between the germline ends.

The chain carries TRBV3-1 (or the pseudogene TRBV3-2) and TRBJ2-1; D gene unclear. Germline CDR1 reads LGHDT; CDR2 reads YNNKEL (reference sequence). V lost 1 base, J lost 12 bases, and 10 bases lay in between. The CDR3 spans 12 residues. In DNA form, the CDR3 reads TGTGCCAGCAGCCAAGTATCCGTACGGCAGTTCTTC. Protein sequence: CASSQVSVRQFF.

The chain is built from TRBV9 and TRBJ2-7, with 7 bases fitting TRBD1. The CDR3 loop spans 14 amino acids. V shed 3 bases, J shed 2 bases, and the junction held 5 bases outside the gene matches. Germline V gene data show CDR1 as SGDLS and CDR2 as YYNGEE. In nucleotides, the CDR3 is TGTGCCAGCAGCGCCGGACAGGCTACCTACGAGCAGTACTTC. It yields the protein CASSAGQATYEQYF.

Note on this clone: Mismatch with germline at one junction end may stem from a read error. The V and J genes are TRBV7-7 and TRBJ1-4, with 9 bases aligning to TRBD1. This CDR3 spans 14 amino acids. CDR1 and CDR2 (germline): SSHAT, FNYEAQ (reference sequence). The CDR3 DNA is TGTGCTAGCAGCCCCGGGACAGGGCTTGAAAAACTGTTTTTT. Protein: CASSPGTGLEKLFF.

The DNA for the CDR3 is TGTGCCAGCAGCGCCCTTATGGTAGGGGAGACCCAGTACTTC. Translating gives CASSALMVGETQYF. V is TRBV9 and J is TRBJ2-5; D not certain. The CDR3 runs 14 residues. The germline CDR1 and CDR2 sequences are SGDLS and YYNGEE. Trimming took 3 bases from V and 5 from J, leaving 14 bases between them.

The chain has TRBV5-6 and TRBJ1-5, with D uncertain. CDR1 is SGHDT and CDR2 is YYEEEE in the germline V gene. The CDR3 is made up of 15 amino acids. V was cut by 0 bases and J by 6 bases, with 13 bases left in between. CDR3 sequence reads: CASSLGPWGGQPQHF. The CDR3 nucleotides read TGTGCCAGCAGCTTGGGACCCTGGGGAGGTCAGCCCCAGCATTTT.

V is TRBV6-1 and J is TRBJ2-5; 11 nucleotides line up with TRBD2. CDR1 and CDR2 from the germline V gene are MNHNS and SASEGT. V lost 4 bases and J lost 2; bases outside the gene matches: 12. The CDR3 loop spans 18 amino acids. This CDR3 is CASSVWTSGPGSQETQYF. As DNA, the CDR3 is TGTGCCAGCAGTGTTTGGACTAGCGGGCCCGGATCACAAGAGACCCAGTACTTC.

This clone appeared a few times. The chain employs TRBV28 and TRBJ2-1, with 11 positions matching TRBD1. The CDR3 spans 15 residues. V shed 5 bases and J 2 bases; nucleotides not matched to a gene: 2. From germline, CDR1 is MDHEN and CDR2 SYDVKM. Here the CDR3 DNA reads TGTGCCAGCAGTAAGGGACAGGGGGCCTACAATGAGCAGTTCTTC. Encoded protein: CASSKGQGAYNEQFF.

The V and J genes are TRBV18 and TRBJ2-6; D gene uncertain. The CDR3 totals 17 residues. The germline gives CDR1 KGHSH, CDR2 LQKENI. V was pared by 0 bases and J by 0 bases, with 9 bases between. The CDR3 sequence is CASSPPLGGSGANVLTF. CDR3 coding DNA: TGTGCCAGCTCACCACCCTTGGGCGGCTCTGGGGCCAACGTCCTGACTTTC.

The chain joins TRBV11-2 to TRBJ2-1, with 8 bases that match TRBD2. This CDR3 is built from 14 residues. With 7 bases clipped from V and 1 base from J, the junction kept 3 bases outside the gene matches. Germline loops: CDR1 SGHAT, CDR2 FQNNGV. The CDR3, as DNA: TGTGCCAGCACGTTAGCGGGATCCTACAATGAGCAGTTCTTC. Translation gives CASTLAGSYNEQFF.

The rearrangement joins TRBV19 to TRBJ2-2, with TRBD2 identical over 7 bases. Trimming removed 0 bases from V and 2 bases from J; junction bases left unmatched: 9. Per the germline V gene, CDR1 is LNHDA and CDR2 is SQIVND (reference sequence). The length of the CDR3 is 18 residues. CDR3 residues: CASSIDTTGGKNTGELFF. CDR3 DNA: TGTGCCAGTAGTATAGATACTACGGGAGGAAAAAACACCGGGGAGCTGTTTTTT.

CDR3 in amino acids: CASTGAGYGYTF. The CDR3 coding sequence is TGTGCCAGCACGGGAGCTGGGTATGGCTACACCTTC. The J gene is TRBJ1-2, the V gene TRBV28; D not certain. The germline V and J ends were trimmed by 7 bases and 5 bases, with 11 bases remaining between them. The CDR3 covers 12 residues. Germline V lookup: CDR1 MDHEN, CDR2 SYDVKM.

This sequence joins TRBV5-6 and TRBJ2-4; no definite D call. Germline CDR1 SGHDT, CDR2 YYEEEE. Trimming took 1 base from V and 5 from J, leaving 16 bases between them. CDR3 size: 16 residues. The DNA for the CDR3 is TGTGCCAGCAGCTTGTCGTTCCCTTGGCTGCAAAACATTCAGTACTTC. Translation: CASSLSFPWLQNIQYF.

This clone is large (0.1 to 1%). V gene TRBV5-1 combines with J gene TRBJ1-1, with D uncertain. Per the germline V gene, CDR1 is SGHRS and CDR2 is YFSETQ. The length of the CDR3 is 15 residues. V was cut by 0 bases and J by 4 bases, with 13 bases left in between. The CDR3 loop is CASSLGGWEGTEAFF. The CDR3 DNA reads as TGCGCCAGCAGCTTGGGAGGTTGGGAAGGCACTGAAGCTTTCTTT.

This sequence joins TRBV19 and TRBJ2-2; the D gene is possibly TRBD2 (5 bases). This CDR3 is built from 14 residues. The V gene's germline CDR1 is LNHDA and CDR2 SQIVND (reference sequence). Trimming pared 7 bases from V and 5 bases from J, leaving 14 bases between. Here the CDR3 reads CASIKSRGTGELFF. The CDR3 DNA follows: TGTGCCAGTATTAAGAGTCGAGGGACCGGGGAGCTGTTTTTT.

The chain uses TRBV4-1 and TRBJ2-1, with a tentative D call TRBD2 (5 bases). The CDR3 consists of 14 residues. The germline gives CDR1 MGHRA, CDR2 YSYEKL. Trimming took off 0 bases at V and 6 bases at J, with 9 bases between the two ends. The CDR3 protein is CASSQDRLINEQFF. In nucleotides, the CDR3 is TGCGCCAGCAGCCAAGATAGACTAATCAATGAGCAGTTCTTC.